This T cell receptor (beta chain) was captured by sequencing in a study of cytomegalovirus exposure and HLA in healthy donors. Use of 60 Vbeta and 13 Jbeta primers characterized the PCR. TCRdb's table, derived via immunoSEQ multiplex PCR, lists solely in-frame clones and lacks some. The data hold more than 95,000 clones, with less than 80% observed a single time. The V gene's germline CDR1 is KGHSH and CDR2 LQKENI. With 3 bases removed from V and 1 base from J, the gap between germline ends came to 18 bases. The CDR3 has 17 residues. Donors likely had unrecorded immune exposures despite being nominally healthy when sampled. A remark on this clone: Antigen: not known.

Study findings and constraints: The Asian-associated ancestry cluster reportedly had fewer N-insertions than the approximately 670-donor mean in a later analysis. In an earlier analysis, most TCR beta V segments were productive about 90% or about 30% of the time. Researchers left out some V segments, among them TRBV6-2 and TRBV6-3, as indistinguishable.

This chain links TRBV18 with TRBJ1-2, with a possible D match to TRBD1 (5 bases). This TCR was recovered from a woman aged 50 to 60 in good health and CMV-seronegative. The sample consisted of PBMCs. The CDR3 reads CASSPVAGQSINYGYTF. The CDR3 DNA reads TGTGCCAGCTCACCCGTGGCAGGGCAATCTATTAACTATGGCTACACCTTC.